Listed below are T cell receptor beta chains from one sample, sequenced in a study of cytomegalovirus exposure and HLA in healthy donors. Measured with immunoSEQ multiplex PCR; TCRdb has only the in-frame clones, and not every one. With 90,000 to 100,000 clones in the sample, the ten largest clones hold roughly 3%. Sequencing was performed on PBMCs. These receptors came from a woman in her 30s in good health and CMV-seronegative. The CDR3 runs from the conserved cysteine through the conserved F or W. The D gene is left open where the match is weak.

d_call,j_call,v_call,cdr3_nt,cdr3_aa
.,TRBJ1-5,TRBV28,TGTGCCAGCAGCCGCTTGGCTTGGTATAGCAATCAGCCCCAGCATTTT,CASSRLAWYSNQPQHF
TRBD1,TRBJ1-3,TRBV7-9,TGTGCCAGCAGCTGCTCCGGGACAGAGTGTGAAACTGGAAACACCATATATTTT,CASSCSGTECETGNTIYF
TRBD1,TRBJ2-7,TRBV19,TGTGCCAGCGCAACCGGGACAGGGTTCGGCGAGCAGTACTTC,CASATGTGFGEQYF
.,TRBJ2-1,TRBV19,TGTGCCAGTAGCCCAAGCAGGGCTAGGCGGAGTGAGCAGTTCTTC,CASSPSRARRSEQFF
.,TRBJ1-5,TRBV27,TGTGCCAGCAGTTTGGGGGCCGGTAGCAATCAGCCCCAGCATTTT,CASSLGAGSNQPQHF
.,TRBJ2-1,TRBV15,TGTGCCACCAGCAGAGATAGCCGGGGCAATGAGCAGTTCTTC,CATSRDSRGNEQFF
TRBD1,TRBJ1-1,TRBV28,TGTGCCAGCAGTTTAGGACAGGGCCACACTGAAGCTTTCTTT,CASSLGQGHTEAFF
.,TRBJ2-4,TRBV2,TGTGCCAGCAGTATCTTATCCAGGGCAAACATTCAGTACTTC,CASSILSRANIQYF
TRBD1,TRBJ1-1,TRBV7-3,TGTGCCAGCAGCTTAGGGACAGGGTTTAACACTGAAGCTTTCTTT,CASSLGTGFNTEAFF
TRBD2,TRBJ2-7,TRBV4-1,TGCGCCAGCAGCTTTCTCCGGGACTATCAATACGAGCAGTACTTC,CASSFLRDYQYEQYF
TRBD1,TRBJ2-5,TRBV19,TGTGCCAGTAGTATGGACAGGGAAGAGACCCAGTACTTC,CASSMDREETQYF
TRBD2,TRBJ2-7,TRBV18,TGTGCCAGCTCACCACAAAGCGGGACCTACGAGCAGTACTTC,CASSPQSGTYEQYF
TRBD1,TRBJ2-6,TRBV28,TGTGCCAGCAGTCGGGACAGCTCTGGGGCCAACGTCCTGACTTTC,CASSRDSSGANVLTF
TRBD1,TRBJ2-7,TRBV28,TGTGCCAGCAGTTCCCGGACAGGCCTCTCCTACGAGCAGTACTTC,CASSSRTGLSYEQYF
TRBD1,TRBJ1-4,TRBV10-1,TGCGCCAGCAGTCCTTCGACAGGGGGTAACGAAAAACTGTTTTTT,CASSPSTGGNEKLFF
TRBD2,TRBJ2-7,TRBV14,TGTGCCAGCAGCCGACGCAAAAGCGGGACCAGCTCCTACGAGCAGTACTTC,CASSRRKSGTSSYEQYF
.,TRBJ1-2,TRBV5-6,TGTGCCAGCAGCTTGGCCCAGGGAATAGGCTACACCTTC,CASSLAQGIGYTF
TRBD1,TRBJ1-1,TRBV7-9,TGTGCCAGCAGCCCCGACAGGGGTGCTTTCTTT,CASSPDRGAFF
TRBD1,TRBJ1-1,TRBV6-5,TGTGCCAGCAGTTTTTCGGACAGGGGAGGTACTGAAGCTTTCTTT,CASSFSDRGGTEAFF
TRBD2,TRBJ2-1,TRBV11-2,TGTGCCAGCAGCCCTGTTAGACTAGCGGCCCACAATGAGCAGTTCTTC,CASSPVRLAAHNEQFF
TRBD1,TRBJ2-5,TRBV5-1,TGCGCCAGCACCGAAGGGACAGGGGAACAAGAGACCCAGTACTTC,CASTEGTGEQETQYF
TRBD1,TRBJ2-7,TRBV5-1,TGCGCCAGCAGAAGGGATACAGGGGAGCTCGAGCAGTACTTC,CASRRDTGELEQYF
TRBD1,TRBJ1-1,TRBV6-6,TGTGCCAGCAGCTTCGGACAGGGGAACACTGAAGCTTTCTTT,CASSFGQGNTEAFF
TRBD2,TRBJ2-7,TRBV5-1,TGCGCCAGCAGGGCAGCGGGGCGGGACGAGCAGTACTTC,CASRAAGRDEQYF
.,TRBJ1-3,TRBV4-1,TGCGCCAGCAGCCAAGATCGGGTAGAGGTATCTGGAAACACCATATATTTT,CASSQDRVEVSGNTIYF
TRBD2,TRBJ2-7,TRBV5-6,TGTGCCAGCAGCTTTGGGGGGGGACCGGAGCGAGACCAGTACTTC,CASSFGGGPERDQYF
.,TRBJ2-1,TRBV27,TGTGCCAGCAGCGCGGGGACGGCGGGATACAATGAGCAGTTCTTC,CASSAGTAGYNEQFF
.,TRBJ1-5,TRBV28,TGTGCCAGCAGTCCACAGGTTCAGCCCCAGCATTTT,CASSPQVQPQHF
.,TRBJ2-3,TRBV6-1,TGTGCCAGCAGGAGGACCCGACTAGATCCAGATACGCAGTATTTT,CASRRTRLDPDTQYF
.,TRBJ2-2,TRBV6-6,TGTGCCAGCAGTTACATGGGGCAGGGACTGTTTTTT,CASSYMGQGLFF
.,TRBJ1-1,TRBV6-1,TGTGCCAGCAGTGAGGCAGTGAACACTGAAGCTTTCTTT,CASSEAVNTEAFF